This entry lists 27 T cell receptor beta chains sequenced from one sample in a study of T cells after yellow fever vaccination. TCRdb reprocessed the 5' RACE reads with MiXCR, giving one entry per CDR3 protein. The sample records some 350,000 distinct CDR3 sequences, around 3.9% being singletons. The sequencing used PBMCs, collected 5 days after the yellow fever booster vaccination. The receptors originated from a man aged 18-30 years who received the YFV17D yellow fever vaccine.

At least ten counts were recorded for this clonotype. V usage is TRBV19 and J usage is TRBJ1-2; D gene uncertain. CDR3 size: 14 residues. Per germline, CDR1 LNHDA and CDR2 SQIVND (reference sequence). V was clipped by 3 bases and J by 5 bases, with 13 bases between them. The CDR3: CASSISGDGYGYTF. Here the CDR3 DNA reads TGTGCCAGTAGTATTTCGGGTGACGGTTATGGCTACACCTTC.

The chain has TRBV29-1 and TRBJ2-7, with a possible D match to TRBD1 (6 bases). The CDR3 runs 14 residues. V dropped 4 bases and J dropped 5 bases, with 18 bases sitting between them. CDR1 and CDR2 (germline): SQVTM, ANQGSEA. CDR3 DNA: TGCAGCGTTGGGGGGCAGGGACCGATCCACGAGCAGTACTTC. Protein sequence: CSVGGQGPIHEQYF.

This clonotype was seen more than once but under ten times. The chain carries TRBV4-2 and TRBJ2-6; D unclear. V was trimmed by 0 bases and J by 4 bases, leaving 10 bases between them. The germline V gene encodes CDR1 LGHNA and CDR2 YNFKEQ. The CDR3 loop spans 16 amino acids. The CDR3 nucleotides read TGTGCCAGCAGCCAAGATGAATCCGGAGGGGCCAACGTCCTGACTTTC. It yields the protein CASSQDESGGANVLTF.

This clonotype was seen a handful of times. The CDR3 DNA reads as TGTGCCAGCAGCCAAGATCCGCGTGGACCCTACGAGCAGTACTTC. It translates to CASSQDPRGPYEQYF. The chain carries TRBV4-2 and TRBJ2-7; D not certain. Trimming took 0 bases from V and 2 from J, leaving 11 bases between them. Germline CDR1 reads LGHNA; CDR2 reads YNFKEQ. The CDR3 is made up of 15 amino acids.

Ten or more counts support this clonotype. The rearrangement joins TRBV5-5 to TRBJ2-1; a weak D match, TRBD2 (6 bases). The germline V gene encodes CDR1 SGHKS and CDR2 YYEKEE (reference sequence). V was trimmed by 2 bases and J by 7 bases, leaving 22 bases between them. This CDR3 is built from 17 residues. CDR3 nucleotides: TGTGCCAGCAGCTTCTCCGGAGGGGCAGGCTTAATTAATGAGCAGTTCTTC. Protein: CASSFSGGAGLINEQFF.

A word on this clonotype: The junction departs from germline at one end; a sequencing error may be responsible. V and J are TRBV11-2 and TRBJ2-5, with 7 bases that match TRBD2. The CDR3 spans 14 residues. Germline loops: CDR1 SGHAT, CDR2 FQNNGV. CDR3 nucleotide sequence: TGTGCCAGCAGCTTAGATCGGTTAGCGGGCCCGGGAGGCTTC. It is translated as CASSLDRLAGPGGF.

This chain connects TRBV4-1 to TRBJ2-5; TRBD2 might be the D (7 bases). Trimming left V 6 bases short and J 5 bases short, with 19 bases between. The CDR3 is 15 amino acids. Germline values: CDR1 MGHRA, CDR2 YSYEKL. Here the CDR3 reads CASSPRGGRAETQYF. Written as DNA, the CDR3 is TGCGCCAGCAGTCCTAGGGGGGGGCGAGCCGAGACCCAGTACTTC.

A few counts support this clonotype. DNA for the CDR3: TGTGCCAGCAGTTACCTGGCGTTAGGCACCGGGGAGCTGTTTTTT. Translation gives CASSYLALGTGELFF. The rearrangement joins TRBV6-2 or TRBV6-3 to TRBJ2-2, with D hard to call. The CDR3 consists of 15 residues. The V end was cut by 2 bases, the J end by 4 bases, with 11 bases between. Germline V lookup: CDR1 MNHEY, CDR2 SVGEGT.

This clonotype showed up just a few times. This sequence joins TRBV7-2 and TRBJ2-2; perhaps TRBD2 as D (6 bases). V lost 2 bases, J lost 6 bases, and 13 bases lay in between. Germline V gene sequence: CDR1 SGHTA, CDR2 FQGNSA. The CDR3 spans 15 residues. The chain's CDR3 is CASSLRGGDSGELFF. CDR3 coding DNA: TGTGCCAGCAGCTTACGCGGAGGGGACTCCGGGGAGCTGTTTTTT.

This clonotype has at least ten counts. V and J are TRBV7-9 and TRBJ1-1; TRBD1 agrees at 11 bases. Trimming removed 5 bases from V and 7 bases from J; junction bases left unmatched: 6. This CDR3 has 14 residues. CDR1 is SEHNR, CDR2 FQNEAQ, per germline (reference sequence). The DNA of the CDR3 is TGTGCCAGCAGCCCCGGACAGGGGGCTATTGAAGCTTTCTTT. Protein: CASSPGQGAIEAFF.

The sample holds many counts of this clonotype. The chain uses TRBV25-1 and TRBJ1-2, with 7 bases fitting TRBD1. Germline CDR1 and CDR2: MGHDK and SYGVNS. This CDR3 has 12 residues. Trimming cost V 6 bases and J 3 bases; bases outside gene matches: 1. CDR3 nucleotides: TGTGCCAGCAGCCAGGGGGACTATGGCTACACCTTC. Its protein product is CASSQGDYGYTF.

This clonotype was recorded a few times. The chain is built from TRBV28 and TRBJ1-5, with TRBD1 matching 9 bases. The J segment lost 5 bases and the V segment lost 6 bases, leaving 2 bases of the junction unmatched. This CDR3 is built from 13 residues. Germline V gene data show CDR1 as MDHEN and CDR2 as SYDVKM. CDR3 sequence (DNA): TGTGCCAGCAGACAGGGGGCAGATCAGCCCCAGCATTTT. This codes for CASRQGADQPQHF. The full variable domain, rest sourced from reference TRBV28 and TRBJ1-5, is DVKVTQSSRYLVKRTGEKVFLECVQDMDHENMFWYRQDPGLGLRLIYFSYDVKMKEKGDIPEGYSVSREKKERFSLILESASTNQTSMYLCASRQGADQPQHFGDGTRLSIL.

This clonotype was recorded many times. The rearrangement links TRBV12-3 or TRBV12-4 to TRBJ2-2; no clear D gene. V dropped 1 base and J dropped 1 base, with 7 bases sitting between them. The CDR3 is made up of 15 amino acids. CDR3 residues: CASSLGQRNTGELFF. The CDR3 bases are TGTGCCAGCAGTTTAGGGCAGAGGAACACCGGGGAGCTGTTTTTT.

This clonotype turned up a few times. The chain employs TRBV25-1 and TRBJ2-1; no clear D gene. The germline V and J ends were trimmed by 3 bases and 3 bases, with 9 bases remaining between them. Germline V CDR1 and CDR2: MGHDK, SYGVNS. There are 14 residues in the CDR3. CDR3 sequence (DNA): TGTGCCAGCAGTGACCAGCTCAGCTACAATGAGCAGTTCTTC. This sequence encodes CASSDQLSYNEQFF.

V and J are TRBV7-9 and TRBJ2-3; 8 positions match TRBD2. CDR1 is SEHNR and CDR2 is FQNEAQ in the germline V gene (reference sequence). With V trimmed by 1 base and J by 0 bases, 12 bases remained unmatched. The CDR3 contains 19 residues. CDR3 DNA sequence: TGTGCCAGCAGCTTAGTTAGAGCGGGGGTTCGTTCTAGCACAGATACGCAGTATTTT. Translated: CASSLVRAGVRSSTDTQYF.

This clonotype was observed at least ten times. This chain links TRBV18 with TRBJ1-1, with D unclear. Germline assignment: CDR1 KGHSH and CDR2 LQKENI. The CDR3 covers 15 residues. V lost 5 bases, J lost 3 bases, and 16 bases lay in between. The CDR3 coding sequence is TGTGCCAGCTCAGTAGGCCGGGCGGCGGACACTGAAGCTTTCTTT. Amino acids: CASSVGRAADTEAFF.

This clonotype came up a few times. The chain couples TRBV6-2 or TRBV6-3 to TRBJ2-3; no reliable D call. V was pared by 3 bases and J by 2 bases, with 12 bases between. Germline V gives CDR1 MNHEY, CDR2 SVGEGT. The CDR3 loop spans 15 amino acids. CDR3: CASSYGQLLTDTQYF. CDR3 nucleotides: TGTGCCAGCAGTTATGGGCAGCTACTCACAGATACGCAGTATTTT.

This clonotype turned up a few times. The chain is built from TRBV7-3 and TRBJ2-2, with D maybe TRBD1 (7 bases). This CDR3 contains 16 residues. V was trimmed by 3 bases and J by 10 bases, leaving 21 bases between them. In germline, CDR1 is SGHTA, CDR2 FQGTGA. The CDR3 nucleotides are TGTGCCAGCAGCTTGCTCGGGGGACAGACAACGGAGGAGCTGTTTTTT. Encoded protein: CASSLLGGQTTEELFF.

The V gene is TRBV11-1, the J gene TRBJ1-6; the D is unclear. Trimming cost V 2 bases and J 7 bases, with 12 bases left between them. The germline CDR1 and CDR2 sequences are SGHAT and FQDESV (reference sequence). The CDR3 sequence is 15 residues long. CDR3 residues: CASSLLVGSNSPLHF. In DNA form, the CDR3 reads TGTGCCAGCAGCTTACTCGTCGGGAGCAATTCACCCCTCCACTTT.

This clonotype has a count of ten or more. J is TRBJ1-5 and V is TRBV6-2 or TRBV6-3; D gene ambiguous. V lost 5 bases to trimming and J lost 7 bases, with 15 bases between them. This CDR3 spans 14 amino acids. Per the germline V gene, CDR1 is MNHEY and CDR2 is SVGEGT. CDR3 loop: CASSRTPTWQPQHF. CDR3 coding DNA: TGTGCCAGCAGTCGGACTCCTACGTGGCAGCCCCAGCATTTT.

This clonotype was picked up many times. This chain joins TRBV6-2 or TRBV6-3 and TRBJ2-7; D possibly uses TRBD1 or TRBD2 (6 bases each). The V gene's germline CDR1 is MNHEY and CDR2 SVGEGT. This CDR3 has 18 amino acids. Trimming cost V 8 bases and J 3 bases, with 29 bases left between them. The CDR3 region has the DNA TGTGCCAGCTTCTCGGGGCGGCAACCTCGTAGGGGGGTCTACGAGCAGTACGTC. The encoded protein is CASFSGRQPRRGVYEQYV.

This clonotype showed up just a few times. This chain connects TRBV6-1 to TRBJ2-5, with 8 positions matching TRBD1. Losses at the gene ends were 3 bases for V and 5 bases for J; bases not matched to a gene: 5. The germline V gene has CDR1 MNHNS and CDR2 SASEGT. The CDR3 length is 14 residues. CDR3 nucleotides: TGTGCCAGCAGTGACCCAGGGGGCTGGGAGACCCAGTACTTC. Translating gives CASSDPGGWETQYF.

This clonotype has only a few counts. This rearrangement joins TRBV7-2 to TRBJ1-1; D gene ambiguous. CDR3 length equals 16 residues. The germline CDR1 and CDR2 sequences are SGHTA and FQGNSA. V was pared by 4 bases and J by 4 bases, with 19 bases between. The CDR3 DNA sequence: TGTGCCAGCAGCTCCCGAATCGGTGCGGGTCGCACTGAAGCTTTCTTT. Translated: CASSSRIGAGRTEAFF.

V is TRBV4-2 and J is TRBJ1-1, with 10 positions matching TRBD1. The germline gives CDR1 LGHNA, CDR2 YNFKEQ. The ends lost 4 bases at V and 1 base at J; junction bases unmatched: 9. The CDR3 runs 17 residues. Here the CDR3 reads CASSLPGQGVPNTEAFF. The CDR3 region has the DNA TGTGCCAGCAGCCTTCCCGGACAGGGGGTCCCGAACACTGAAGCTTTCTTT.

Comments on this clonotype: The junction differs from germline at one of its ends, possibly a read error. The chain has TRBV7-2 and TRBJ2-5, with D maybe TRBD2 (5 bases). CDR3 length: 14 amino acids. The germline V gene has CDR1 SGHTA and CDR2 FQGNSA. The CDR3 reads CASGLVGSVETQYF. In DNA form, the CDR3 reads TGTGCCAGCGGCTTAGTAGGGAGTGTGGAGACCCAGTACTTC.

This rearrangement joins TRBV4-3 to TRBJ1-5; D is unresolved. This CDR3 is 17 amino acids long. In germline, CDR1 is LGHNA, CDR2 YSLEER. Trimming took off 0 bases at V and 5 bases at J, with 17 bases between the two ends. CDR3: CASSQDLTLGGDQPQHF. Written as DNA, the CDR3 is TGCGCCAGCAGCCAAGACTTAACCCTCGGCGGGGATCAGCCCCAGCATTTT.

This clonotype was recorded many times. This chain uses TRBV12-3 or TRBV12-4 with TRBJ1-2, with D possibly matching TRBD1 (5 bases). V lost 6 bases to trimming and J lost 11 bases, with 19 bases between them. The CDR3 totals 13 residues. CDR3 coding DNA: TGTGCCAGCAGCCCAACAGGACTCCGGGTATACACCTTC. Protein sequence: CASSPTGLRVYTF.